The present T cell receptor (beta chain) was sequenced within a study of blood T cell repertoires in COVID-19. Study-level information: T cells, B-cell-depleted T cells, or PBMCs provided the cDNA or gDNA that served as material.

The authors' processing: How many nucleated cells were present was estimated from reference gene primer amplification. Method: immunoSEQ multiplex PCR; TCRdb's copy keeps in-frame clones and lacks some. V and J calls plus clone size are reproduced from that table; the DNA served to infer D and trimming. The sample contains about 56,000 clones, around 89% of which appear only once. The CDR3 is 15 residues long. The germline gives CDR1 SGHAT, CDR2 FQNNGV. Trimming removed 5 bases at V and 4 bases at J, with 15 bases between. Sequenced input: peripheral blood. This sequence was found in a human donor in a cohort sampled during active COVID-19. The chain combines TRBV11-2 with TRBJ2-1, with a tentative D call TRBD2 (6 bases). CDR3 bases: TGTGCCAGCAGCCCGCAAGCGGGTCCTTACAATGAGCAGTTCTTC. It yields the protein CASSPQAGPYNEQFF.